The source of this TCR beta chain is a study of T-cell reconstitution after alpha-beta-depleted transplantation in children. The CDR3 length is 12 residues. Germline loops: CDR1 MDHEN, CDR2 SYDVKM. Deletions cut 6 bases from V and 10 bases from J, with 10 bases between. This clonotype appeared a few times. Library preparation (for TCRbeta) was performed with unique molecular identifiers. MiXCR was run by TCRdb on the PCR reads, yielding one entry per CDR3 protein. The sample gives about 610,000 distinct CDR3 sequences, 8% to 11% of which show up once; less than 4.5% is in the top ten. This rearrangement joins TRBV28 to TRBJ1-6; a weak D match, TRBD1 (6 bases). The receptor's source is a human donor who donated a stem cell graft to a child with acute myeloid leukemia. Sequenced here: PBMCs from the stem cell graft donor, sampled from the stem cell graft. Here the CDR3 DNA reads TGTGCCAGCAGCAGGGGTTACTCACCCCTCCACTTT. Translation: CASSRGYSPLHF.